The rows below give T cell receptor beta chains drawn from one sample of a study of cytomegalovirus exposure and HLA in healthy donors. Assay: immunoSEQ multiplex PCR; the TCRdb copy retains only in-frame clones and omits some. The sample consists of some 190,000 clones, roughly 80% of them appearing once. The sample taken for sequencing was PBMCs. The receptors derive from a woman in her 30s in good health and CMV-seropositive. CDR3s include the opening cysteine and the closing phenylalanine or tryptophan. D genes are given only for firm matches. Clone size is given for some rows only: seen once, a few or many times, or a class if the clone is expanded.

clone size,CDR3 length,D gene,J gene,V gene,CDR3 DNA,CDR3 protein
NA,15,TRBD2,TRBJ2-5,TRBV11-2,TGTGCCAGCAGCTTCGGTAGCGGGATCCAAGAGACCCAGTACTTC,CASSFGSGIQETQYF
NA,14,NA,TRBJ1-1,TRBV5-1,TGCGCCAGCAGCTCTACGGCAGGGAACACTGAAGCTTTCTTT,CASSSTAGNTEAFF
NA,15,NA,TRBJ2-1,TRBV28,TGTGCCAGCAGTTCCCCGGGTGCCTCCTACAATGAGCAGTTCTTC,CASSSPGASYNEQFF
NA,13,TRBD1,TRBJ2-7,TRBV28,TGTGCCAGCACAGGGGGCGGAAAGTACGAGCAGTACTTC,CASTGGGKYEQYF
NA,15,TRBD1,TRBJ1-1,TRBV4-2,TGTGCCAGCAGCCAAACCGGGACAGGAGACACTGAAGCTTTCTTT,CASSQTGTGDTEAFF
NA,16,TRBD1,TRBJ1-2,TRBV7-9,TGTGCCAGCAGCCCAGCCAACCCGGGACAGGGGAACGGCTACACCTTC,CASSPANPGQGNGYTF
NA,13,TRBD1,TRBJ2-5,TRBV2,TGTGCCAGCAGTAAGACAGGGGAAGAGACCCAGTACTTC,CASSKTGEETQYF
once,15,TRBD1,TRBJ2-2,TRBV25-1,TGTGCCAGCAGTGAATGGCGGGCAGGGGGAAAAGTGCTGTTTTTT,CASSEWRAGGKVLFF
once,10,NA,TRBJ2-7,TRBV20-1,TGCAGTGCCAGCGTGGCAGAGCAGTACTTC,CSASVAEQYF
NA,16,NA,TRBJ2-7,TRBV7-2,TGTGCCAGCAGTCCAGCTATAATGCAGGGTTCCTACGAGCAGTACTTC,CASSPAIMQGSYEQYF
NA,11,NA,TRBJ2-7,TRBV20-1,TGCAGTGCTAAGGACTTCCGCGAGCAGTACTTC,CSAKDFREQYF
NA,13,TRBD1,TRBJ2-7,TRBV6-5,TGTGCCAGCAGTGCAGGGGGCTTGGGCGAGCAGTACTTC,CASSAGGLGEQYF
NA,15,NA,TRBJ1-5,TRBV18,TGTGCCAGCTCGCCGAGGGAGGGGCAGGGTCAGCCCCAGCATTTT,CASSPREGQGQPQHF
few,13,TRBD1,TRBJ2-7,TRBV9,TGTGCCAGCAGCACCGGGACAGGCCACGAGCAGTACTTC,CASSTGTGHEQYF
NA,13,TRBD1,TRBJ1-2,TRBV7-2,TGTGCCAGCAGCCCCGGACAGGGAGGAGGCTACACCTTC,CASSPGQGGGYTF
NA,16,NA,TRBJ1-1,TRBV2,TGTGCCAGCAGTGAAGCGATAGGACTCTTGGACACTGAAGCTTTCTTT,CASSEAIGLLDTEAFF
NA,16,TRBD2,TRBJ2-1,TRBV15,TGTGCCACCAGCAGAGATACCGCCGGGAGGCGCAATGAGCAGTTCTTC,CATSRDTAGRRNEQFF
once,15,TRBD2,TRBJ2-1,TRBV11-2,TGTGCCAGCAGCTTCGGGACTAGCGGGATTGATGAGCAGTTCTTC,CASSFGTSGIDEQFF
once,14,NA,TRBJ2-1,TRBV7-9,TGTGCCAGCAGCTTAGGGAGCTCCTACAATGAGCAGTTCTTC,CASSLGSSYNEQFF
NA,16,TRBD2,TRBJ2-1,TRBV27,TGTGCCAGCAGTTCGGGGACTAGCGGGGCCTACAATGAGCAGTTCTTC,CASSSGTSGAYNEQFF
NA,13,NA,TRBJ1-1,TRBV28,TGTGCCAGCAGTTTAGAGTTCGGGGGGGAAGCTTTCTTT,CASSLEFGGEAFF
NA,13,NA,TRBJ2-7,TRBV6-5,TGTGCCAGCGGGCACCCTCCCCTCTACGAGCAGTACTTC,CASGHPPLYEQYF
once,15,NA,TRBJ1-3,TRBV28,TGTGCCAGCAGTCTATTACAGGGTAGTGGAAACACCATATATTTT,CASSLLQGSGNTIYF
NA,15,TRBD1,TRBJ1-1,TRBV5-8,TGTGCCAGCAGCGGCAGGGGGCGACCGAACACTGAAGCTTTCTTT,CASSGRGRPNTEAFF
NA,14,NA,TRBJ2-3,TRBV28,TGTGCCAGCACCCCAGGGCGCGGCACAGATACGCAGTATTTT,CASTPGRGTDTQYF
few,13,TRBD1,TRBJ1-1,TRBV5-1,TGCGCCAGCATCGGACAGGGGAACACTGAAGCTTTCTTT,CASIGQGNTEAFF
few,15,TRBD1,TRBJ2-1,TRBV6-1,TGTGCCAGCAGTAAGACAGGGGACTCCTACAATGAGCAGTTCTTC,CASSKTGDSYNEQFF
NA,15,NA,TRBJ1-5,TRBV28,TGTGCCAGCACAAACAGGGTCGGGAGCAATCAGCCCCAGCATTTT,CASTNRVGSNQPQHF
NA,12,NA,TRBJ2-5,TRBV6-6,TGTGCCAGCAATCCAGGGGCAGAGGCCCAGTACTTC,CASNPGAEAQYF
NA,15,TRBD2,TRBJ2-2,TRBV13,TGTGCCAGCAGCTTCCCTAGCGGGAGCACCGGGGAGCTGTTTTTT,CASSFPSGSTGELFF
NA,14,TRBD1,TRBJ2-5,TRBV2,TGTGCCAGCCAAGGGGGACAGCTCCAAGAGACCCAGTACTTC,CASQGGQLQETQYF
once,14,TRBD2,TRBJ2-1,TRBV10-3,TGTGCCATCAAGGTGGGAGGGCCACGTCCTGAGCAGTTCTTC,CAIKVGGPRPEQFF
NA,13,TRBD1,TRBJ1-1,TRBV6-5,TGTGCCAGCAGTAGGGACAGGGGCGATAGAGCTTTCTTT,CASSRDRGDRAFF
once,14,NA,TRBJ2-7,TRBV7-2,TGTGCCAGCAGCCCAGGGCCCTCATACTACGAGCAGTACTTC,CASSPGPSYYEQYF
NA,14,TRBD2,TRBJ2-2,TRBV25-1,TGTGCCAGCAGCGAGGGACTAGCGGGCGGGGAGCTGTTTTTT,CASSEGLAGGELFF
NA,15,NA,TRBJ1-1,TRBV28,TGTGCCAGCAGTGCATATCAGGGATTGAACACTGAAGCTTTCTTT,CASSAYQGLNTEAFF
NA,16,TRBD1,TRBJ1-2,TRBV5-1,TGCGCCAGCAGCTTGCAGGGGACAGGGGTTTTGTATGGCTACACCTTC,CASSLQGTGVLYGYTF
once,13,NA,TRBJ2-2,TRBV7-2,TGTGCCAACCTCAGGGGGGACACCGGGGAGCTGTTTTTT,CANLRGDTGELFF
NA,13,NA,TRBJ1-1,TRBV6-1,TGTGCCAGCAGTGAATCGCCCAGGTTTGAAGCTTTCTTT,CASSESPRFEAFF
once,12,NA,TRBJ1-2,TRBV7-8,TGTGCCAGCAGCTTTGCCGGGGGAGGCTACACCTTC,CASSFAGGGYTF
NA,15,TRBD1,TRBJ1-2,TRBV25-1,TGTGCCAGCCAGATGGCGGGACAGGGGGTCGGTGGCTACACCTTC,CASQMAGQGVGGYTF
NA,13,NA,TRBJ2-7,TRBV29-1,TGCAGCGTTGTTCGGCAGAAAAGCGACGAGCAGTACTTC,CSVVRQKSDEQYF
once,14,TRBD1,TRBJ2-7,TRBV6-1,TGTGCCAGCACCTGGGACAGCCGCTCCTACGAGCAGTACTTC,CASTWDSRSYEQYF
NA,16,TRBD1,TRBJ1-5,TRBV28,TGTGCCAGCAGTTCTCGGGGGACAGGGGGGAGTCAGCCCCAGCATTTT,CASSSRGTGGSQPQHF
few,14,NA,TRBJ1-5,TRBV19,TGTGCCAGTAGCAGGGGTTCTAGCAATCAGCCCCAGCATTTT,CASSRGSSNQPQHF
NA,16,TRBD1,TRBJ1-2,TRBV4-1,TGCGCCAGCAGCCAAAATCTTGGACAGGGGAGGAATGGCTACACCTTC,CASSQNLGQGRNGYTF
few,14,TRBD1,TRBJ2-3,TRBV5-1,TGCGCCAGCAGCTGGGACAGACTCACAGATACGCAGTATTTT,CASSWDRLTDTQYF